Reported below is one TCR beta chain. Between the trimmed V and J ends, which lost 1 base and 8 bases, there was a span of 11 bases. The CDR3 runs 12 residues. Germline V gene sequence: CDR1 DFQATT, CDR2 SNEGSKA (reference sequence). Time point in this sample: newly diagnosed GD, antithyroid drugs for less than 3 months. PBMCs provided the RNA from which the TCR library was made. This entry belongs to a study of regulatory T cells in long-lasting Graves disease. Construction of the TCR beta libraries employed iRepertoire HTBI primers in conjunction with Arm-PCR of CDR3 regions. TCRdb called the multiplex PCR reads again in MiXCR, with one record for every CDR3 protein. The table lists about 430,000 distinct CDR3 sequences, approximately 16% of them singletons. In addition, the sample was reused for a study of T cells in Graves' hyperthyroidism and ophthalmopathy. As that study records: Uncontrolled infection, other autoimmune disease, pregnancy and lactation each barred patients from inclusion.

The chain is built from TRBV20-1 and TRBJ1-2; no clear D. The TCR comes from a woman in her thirties or forties with Graves disease. Material: peripheral blood mononuclear cells (PBMCs), obtained at new diagnosis, from a patient treated with antithyroid drugs. The CDR3 loop reads CSARGALTGYTF. CDR3 in DNA: TGCAGTGCTAGAGGGGCACTGACCGGCTACACCTTC.